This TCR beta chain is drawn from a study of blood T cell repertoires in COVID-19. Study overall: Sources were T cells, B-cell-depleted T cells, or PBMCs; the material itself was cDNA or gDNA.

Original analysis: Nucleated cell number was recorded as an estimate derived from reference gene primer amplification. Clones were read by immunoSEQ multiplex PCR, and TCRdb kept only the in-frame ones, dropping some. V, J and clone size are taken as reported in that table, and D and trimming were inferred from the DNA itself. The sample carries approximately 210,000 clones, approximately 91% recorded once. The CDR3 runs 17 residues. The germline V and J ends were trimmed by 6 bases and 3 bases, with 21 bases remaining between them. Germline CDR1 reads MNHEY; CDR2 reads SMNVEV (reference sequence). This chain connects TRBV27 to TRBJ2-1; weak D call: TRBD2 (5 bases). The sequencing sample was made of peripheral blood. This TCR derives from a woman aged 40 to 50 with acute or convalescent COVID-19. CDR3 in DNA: TGTGCCAGCAGCTTAACGGTTGGTGACTATAGCTACAATGAGCAGTTCTTC. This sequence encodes CASSLTVGDYSYNEQFF.